One sample yielded the 15 T cell receptor beta chains listed below, sequenced in a study of T cells in Graves' hyperthyroidism and ophthalmopathy. RNA transcripts served as the template for amplifying TCR beta CDR3 regions. Primed by the HTBI set, a first-round RT-PCR was run on the TCR CDR3. TCRdb reprocessed the multiplex PCR reads with MiXCR, giving one entry per CDR3 protein. The sample yields 200,000 to 300,000 distinct CDR3 sequences, approximately 23% seen once. The specimen was blood. These receptors originate from a woman aged 40 to 50 with Graves' ophthalmopathy.

This clonotype was seen only a few times. The chain joins TRBV7-2 to TRBJ2-7, with 7 bases lining up with TRBD1. The CDR3 loop spans 14 amino acids. Trimming at V came to 3 bases and at J to 3 bases, leaving 5 bases not matched to a gene. Germline V CDR1 and CDR2: SGHTA, FQGNSA. The CDR3 nucleotides are TGTGCCAGCAGCTTTGACAGGGAGAGCTACGAGCAGTACTTC. This gives the protein CASSFDRESYEQYF.

This clonotype was picked up many times. This may be a read error: a much more frequent sequence differs by one nucleotide. The chain couples TRBV5-1 to TRBJ2-7, with D possibly matching TRBD2 (5 bases). Germline V gene data show CDR1 as SGHRS and CDR2 as YFSETQ. The CDR3 is 15 residues long. This chain's CDR3 is CASGLEWESSYEQYF. The CDR3 bases are TGCGCCAGCGGCTTGGAGTGGGAGAGTAGCTACGAGCAGTACTTC.

The table lists this clonotype with a count of one. The CDR3 coding sequence is TGTGCCAGCAGTTTATCAGTCCCGGGGAAGAACACTGAAGCTTTCTTT. Its protein product is CASSLSVPGKNTEAFF. The rearrangement joins TRBV6-5 to TRBJ1-1, with D uncertain. Looked up from germline, CDR1 is MNHEY and CDR2 is SVGAGI. This CDR3 region has 16 residues. V was clipped by 4 bases and J by 1 base, with 16 bases between them.

The table lists this clonotype with many counts. This rearrangement joins TRBV6-1 to TRBJ2-2; 8 positions match TRBD2. Germline CDR1 reads MNHNS; CDR2 reads SASEGT. V dropped 3 bases and J dropped 7; count of bases not matched to a gene: 7. There are 15 residues in the CDR3. Here the CDR3 DNA reads TGTGCCAGCAGTGACAGCGGGGGAGCTGGCGGGGAGCTGTTTTTT. Encoded protein: CASSDSGGAGGELFF.

This clonotype was picked up a small number of times. The V and J genes are TRBV6-1 and TRBJ2-7, with 10 bases fitting TRBD2. Germline values: CDR1 MNHNS, CDR2 SASEGT. V was clipped by 6 bases and J by 7 bases; unmatched bases: 12. CDR3 length: 15 amino acids. CDR3 coding DNA: TGTGCCAGCAGGGACAGGGCTAGCGGGAGCGAGGAGCAGTACTTC. The encoded protein is CASRDRASGSEEQYF.

The chain carries TRBV12-3 or TRBV12-4 and TRBJ1-5; TRBD1 matches at 8 bases. The CDR3 is made up of 15 amino acids. V was clipped by 7 bases and J by 4 bases; unmatched bases: 9. The CDR3, as DNA: TGTGCCAGCATGATGGGGGGACAGGAGAATCAGCCCCAGCATTTT. Amino acids: CASMMGGQENQPQHF.

A note on this clonotype: A much more abundant neighbour one base away suggests this may be a read error. This chain connects TRBV7-8 to TRBJ1-3; D not resolved. Germline V lookup: CDR1 SGHVS, CDR2 FQNEAQ. The CDR3 length is 16 residues. The CDR3 region has the DNA TGTGCCATCAGCATACAGTCACTCTCCTCTGGAAACACCATATATTTT. Protein sequence: CAISIQSLSSGNTIYF.

This clonotype occurred many times. The CDR3 sequence: CASSLGGGSLNEAFF. DNA of the CDR3: TGCGCCAGCAGCTTGGGTGGAGGGAGCCTTAATGAAGCTTTCTTT. The chain links TRBV5-1 to TRBJ1-1; the D is unclear. This CDR3 contains 15 residues. With 0 bases removed from V and 7 bases from J, the gap between germline ends came to 16 bases. CDR1 is SGHRS, CDR2 YFSETQ, per germline.

In DNA form, the CDR3 reads TGCGCCAGCAGCCAAGAGCCAGGGGGATCAAGCTCCTACGAGCAGTACTTC. Protein: CASSQEPGGSSSYEQYF. The chain employs TRBV4-1 and TRBJ2-7; TRBD1 agrees at 7 bases. The trim removed 0 bases at V and 0 bases at J, leaving 8 bases unmatched. The CDR3 has 17 amino acids. Germline values: CDR1 MGHRA, CDR2 YSYEKL.

With respect to this clonotype: One end of the junction fails to match germline, which may point to a read error. The chain links TRBV6-5 to TRBJ2-7; D is unresolved. This CDR3 spans 14 amino acids. Looked up from germline, CDR1 is MNHEY and CDR2 is SVGAGI. The CDR3 DNA reads as TGTGCCAGCAGTTACCATGGGCACAACTACGCGCAGTACTTC. Amino acid sequence: CASSYHGHNYAQYF.

This clonotype was seen many times. J is TRBJ1-2 and V is TRBV20-1; no clear D gene. V was clipped by 3 bases and J by 3 bases, with 14 bases between them. Germline V gives CDR1 DFQATT, CDR2 SNEGSKA (reference sequence). This CDR3 is built from 14 residues. Written as DNA, the CDR3 is TGCAGTGCTAGCCGCCCAGACAAACACTATGGCTACACCTTC. Its protein product is CSASRPDKHYGYTF.

The table lists this clonotype with many counts. The chain combines TRBV18 with TRBJ1-2; 7 bases align to TRBD1. Trimming cost V 2 bases and J 5 bases; bases outside gene matches: 5. The V gene's germline CDR1 is KGHSH and CDR2 LQKENI. CDR3 length equals 14 residues. CDR3 sequence (DNA): TGTGCCAGCTCACCAAGACAGGGACAATATGGCTACACCTTC. As protein: CASSPRQGQYGYTF.

This clonotype was picked up many times. The J gene is TRBJ2-7, the V gene TRBV28; no definite D call. Deletions cut 5 bases from V and 4 bases from J, with 9 bases between. CDR1 is MDHEN and CDR2 is SYDVKM in the germline V gene. The CDR3 is made up of 12 amino acids. Here the CDR3 reads CASSPGRYEQYF. CDR3 nucleotide sequence: TGTGCCAGCAGTCCCGGCCGTTACGAGCAGTACTTC.

This clonotype appeared many times. This rearrangement joins TRBV28 to TRBJ2-7, with D perhaps given as TRBD1 or TRBD2 (5 bases each). V gave up 5 bases and J gave up 1 base, with 12 bases separating them. This CDR3 is 14 amino acids long. The germline V gene encodes CDR1 MDHEN and CDR2 SYDVKM. Here the CDR3 DNA reads TGTGCCAGCAGTCGTTCGGGGCAGTCCTACGAGCAGTACTTC. This codes for CASSRSGQSYEQYF.

This clonotype appeared many times. The chain couples TRBV20-1 to TRBJ2-5; the D gene is possibly TRBD2 (6 bases). CDR1 is DFQATT and CDR2 is SNEGSKA in the germline V gene (reference sequence). CDR3 length: 13 residues. The V end lost 5 bases, the J end lost 4 bases, and 14 bases lay between the germline ends. For the CDR3, the DNA is TGCAGTGCTCTACAGGAGGGCTCAGAGACCCAGTACTTC. Protein sequence: CSALQEGSETQYF.